This T cell receptor (beta chain) was documented in a study of T cell repertoires in cytomegalovirus infection. Study-level findings and limits: Carriage of CMV together with the relevant HLA was identifiable through cumulative public TCR beta family frequency.

This CDR3 contains 15 residues. Germline V gives CDR1 SGHRS, CDR2 YFSETQ. With 7 bases clipped from V and 5 bases from J, the junction kept 10 bases outside the gene matches. TCRdb called the reads again in MiXCR, with one record for every CDR3 protein. The data hold around 550,000 distinct CDR3 sequences, with roughly 29% observed a single time. Points on this clonotype: Its target is unknown.

This sequence was found in a human donor in good health (CMV status not recorded). Some clones in this sample may be carry-over from other donors' samples. The chain joins TRBV5-1 to TRBJ2-3; 10 bases map to TRBD1. The sample was PBMCs. In nucleotides, the CDR3 is TGCGCCAGCGGATCTTCCGGGACAGGGGTAGATACGCAGTATTTT. This encodes CASGSSGTGVDTQYF.